This T cell receptor (beta chain) was profiled in a study of CD8 T cells in ankylosing spondylitis. Study-level results: Blood of patients with ankylosing spondylitis appeared to be characterized by a TCR beta motif of eight highly homologous variants. Peripheral blood held disease-linked clones only at relatively low frequency, and these were CD8+.

As concerns this clonotype: No antigen is known for it.

As the method for making TCR beta libraries, quantitative 5'-RACE with molecular barcodes was used. MiXCR, run by TCRdb on the 5' RACE reads, gives a single entry per CDR3 protein. The sample includes just under 350,000 distinct CDR3 sequences, around 15% of them seen just once. Germline CDR1 and CDR2: MNHEY and SVGAGI. V dropped 3 bases and J dropped 4; count of bases not matched to a gene: 9. The CDR3 extends over 15 amino acids. The chain employs TRBV6-5 and TRBJ2-7; 7 bases fit TRBD1. The TCR was taken from a male donor with ankylosing spondylitis or in good health (not recorded which). The sequenced sample consisted of blood, either unsorted or a sorted T cell fraction (not recorded which). CDR3 loop: CASSYRRTGQYEQYF. The CDR3 nucleotides read TGTGCCAGCAGTTATCGTCGGACAGGACAATACGAGCAGTACTTC.